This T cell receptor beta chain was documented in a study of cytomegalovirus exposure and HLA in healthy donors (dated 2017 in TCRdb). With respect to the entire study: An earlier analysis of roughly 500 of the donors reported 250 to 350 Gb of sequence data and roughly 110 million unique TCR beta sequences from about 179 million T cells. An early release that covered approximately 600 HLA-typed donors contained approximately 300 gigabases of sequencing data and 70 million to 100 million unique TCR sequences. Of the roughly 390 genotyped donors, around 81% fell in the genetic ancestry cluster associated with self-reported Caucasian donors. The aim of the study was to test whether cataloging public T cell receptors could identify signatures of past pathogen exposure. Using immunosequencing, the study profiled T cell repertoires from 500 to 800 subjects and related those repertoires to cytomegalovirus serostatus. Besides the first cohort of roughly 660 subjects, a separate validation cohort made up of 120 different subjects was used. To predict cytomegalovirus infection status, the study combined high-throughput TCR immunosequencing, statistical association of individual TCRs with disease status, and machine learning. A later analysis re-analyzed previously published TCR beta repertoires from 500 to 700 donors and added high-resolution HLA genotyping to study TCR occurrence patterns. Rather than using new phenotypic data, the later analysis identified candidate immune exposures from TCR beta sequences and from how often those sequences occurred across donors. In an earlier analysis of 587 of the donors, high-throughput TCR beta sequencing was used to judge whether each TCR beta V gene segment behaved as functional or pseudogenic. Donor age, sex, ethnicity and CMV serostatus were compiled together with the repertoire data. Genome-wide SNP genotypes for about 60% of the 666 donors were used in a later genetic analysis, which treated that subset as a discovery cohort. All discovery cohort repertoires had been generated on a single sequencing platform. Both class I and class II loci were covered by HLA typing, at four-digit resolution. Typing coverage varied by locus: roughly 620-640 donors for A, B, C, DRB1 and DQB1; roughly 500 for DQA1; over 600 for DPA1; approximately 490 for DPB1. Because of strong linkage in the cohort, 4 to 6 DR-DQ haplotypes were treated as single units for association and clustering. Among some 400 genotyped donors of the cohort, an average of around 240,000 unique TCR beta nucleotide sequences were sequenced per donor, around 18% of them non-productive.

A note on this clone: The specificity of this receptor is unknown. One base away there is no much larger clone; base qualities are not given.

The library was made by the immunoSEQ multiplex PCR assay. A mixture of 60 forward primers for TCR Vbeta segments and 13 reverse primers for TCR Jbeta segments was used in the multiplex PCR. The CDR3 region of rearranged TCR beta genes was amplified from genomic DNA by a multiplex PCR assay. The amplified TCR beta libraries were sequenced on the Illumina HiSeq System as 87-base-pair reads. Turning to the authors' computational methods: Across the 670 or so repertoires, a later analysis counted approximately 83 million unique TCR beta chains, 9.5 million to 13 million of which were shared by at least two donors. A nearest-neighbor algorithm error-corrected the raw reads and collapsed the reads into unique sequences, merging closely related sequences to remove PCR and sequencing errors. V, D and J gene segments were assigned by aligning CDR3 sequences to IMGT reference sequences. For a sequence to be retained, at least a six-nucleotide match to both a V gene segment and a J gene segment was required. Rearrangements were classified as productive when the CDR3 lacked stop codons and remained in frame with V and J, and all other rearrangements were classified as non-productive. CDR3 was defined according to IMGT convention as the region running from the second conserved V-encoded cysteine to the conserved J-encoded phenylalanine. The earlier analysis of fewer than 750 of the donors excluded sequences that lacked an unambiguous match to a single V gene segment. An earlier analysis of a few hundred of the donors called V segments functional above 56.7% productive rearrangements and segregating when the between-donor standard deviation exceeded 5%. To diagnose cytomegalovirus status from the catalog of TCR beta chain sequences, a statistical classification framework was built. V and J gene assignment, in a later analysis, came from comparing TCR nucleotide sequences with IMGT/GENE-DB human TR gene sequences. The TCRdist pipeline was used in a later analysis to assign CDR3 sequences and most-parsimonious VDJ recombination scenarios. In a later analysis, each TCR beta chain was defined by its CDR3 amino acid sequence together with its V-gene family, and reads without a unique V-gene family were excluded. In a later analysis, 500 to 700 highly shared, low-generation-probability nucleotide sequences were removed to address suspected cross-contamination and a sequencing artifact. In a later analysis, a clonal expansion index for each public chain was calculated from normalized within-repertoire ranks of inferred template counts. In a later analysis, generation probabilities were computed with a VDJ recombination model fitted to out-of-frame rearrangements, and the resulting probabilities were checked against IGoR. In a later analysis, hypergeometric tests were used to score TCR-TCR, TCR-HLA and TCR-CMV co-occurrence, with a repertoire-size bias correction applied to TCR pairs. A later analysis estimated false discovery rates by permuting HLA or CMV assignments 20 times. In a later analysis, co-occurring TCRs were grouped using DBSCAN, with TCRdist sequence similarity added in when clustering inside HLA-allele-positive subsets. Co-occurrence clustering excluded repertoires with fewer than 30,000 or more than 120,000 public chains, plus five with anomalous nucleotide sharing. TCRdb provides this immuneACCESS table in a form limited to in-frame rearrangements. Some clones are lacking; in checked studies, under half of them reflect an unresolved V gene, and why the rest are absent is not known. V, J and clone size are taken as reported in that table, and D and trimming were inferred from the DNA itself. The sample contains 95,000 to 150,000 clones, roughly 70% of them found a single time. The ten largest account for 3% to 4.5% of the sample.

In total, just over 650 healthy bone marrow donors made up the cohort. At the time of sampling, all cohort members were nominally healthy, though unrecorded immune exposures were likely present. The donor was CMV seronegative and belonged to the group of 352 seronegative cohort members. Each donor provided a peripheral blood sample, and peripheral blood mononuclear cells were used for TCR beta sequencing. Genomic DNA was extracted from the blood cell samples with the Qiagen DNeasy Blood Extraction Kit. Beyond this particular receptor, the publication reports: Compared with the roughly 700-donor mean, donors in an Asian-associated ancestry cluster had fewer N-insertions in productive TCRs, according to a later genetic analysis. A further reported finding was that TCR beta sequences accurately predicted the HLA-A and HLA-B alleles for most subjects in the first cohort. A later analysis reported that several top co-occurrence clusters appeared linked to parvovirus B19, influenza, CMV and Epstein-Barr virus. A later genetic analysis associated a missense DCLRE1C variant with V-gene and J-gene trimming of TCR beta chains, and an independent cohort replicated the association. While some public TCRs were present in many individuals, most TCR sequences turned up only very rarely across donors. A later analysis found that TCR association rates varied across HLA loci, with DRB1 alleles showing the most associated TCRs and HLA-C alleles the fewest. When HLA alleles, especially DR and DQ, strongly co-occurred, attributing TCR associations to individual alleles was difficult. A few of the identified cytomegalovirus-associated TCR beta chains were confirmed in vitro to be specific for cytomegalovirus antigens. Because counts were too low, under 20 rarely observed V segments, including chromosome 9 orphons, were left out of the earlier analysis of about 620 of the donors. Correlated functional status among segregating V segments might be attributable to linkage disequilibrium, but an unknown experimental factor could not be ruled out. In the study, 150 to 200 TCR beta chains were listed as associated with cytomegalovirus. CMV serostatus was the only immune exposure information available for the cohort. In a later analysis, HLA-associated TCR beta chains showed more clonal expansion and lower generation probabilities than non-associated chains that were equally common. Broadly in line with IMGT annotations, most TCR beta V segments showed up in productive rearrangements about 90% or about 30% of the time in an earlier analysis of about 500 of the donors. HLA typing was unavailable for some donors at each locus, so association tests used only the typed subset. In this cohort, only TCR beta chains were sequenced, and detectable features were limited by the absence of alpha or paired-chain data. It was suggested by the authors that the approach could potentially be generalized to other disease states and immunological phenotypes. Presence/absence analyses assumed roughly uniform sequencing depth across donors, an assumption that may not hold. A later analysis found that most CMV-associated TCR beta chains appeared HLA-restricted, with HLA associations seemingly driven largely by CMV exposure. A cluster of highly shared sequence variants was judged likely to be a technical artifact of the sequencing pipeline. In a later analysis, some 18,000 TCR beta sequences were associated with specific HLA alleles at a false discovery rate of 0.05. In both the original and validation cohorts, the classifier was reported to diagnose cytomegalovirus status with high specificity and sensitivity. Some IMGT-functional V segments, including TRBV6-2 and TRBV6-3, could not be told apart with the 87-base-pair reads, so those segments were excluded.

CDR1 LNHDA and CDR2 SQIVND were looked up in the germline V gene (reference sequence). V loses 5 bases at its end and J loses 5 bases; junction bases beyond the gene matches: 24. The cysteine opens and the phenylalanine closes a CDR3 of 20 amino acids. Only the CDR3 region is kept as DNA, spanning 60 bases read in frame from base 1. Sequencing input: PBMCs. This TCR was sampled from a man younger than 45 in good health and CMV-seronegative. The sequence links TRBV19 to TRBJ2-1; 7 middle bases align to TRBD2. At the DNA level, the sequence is TGTGCCAGTAGTCCAATACCGGGAGGACTAGGTTCCCGAATAAACAATGAGCAGTTCTTC. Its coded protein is CASSPIPGGLGSRINNEQFF.